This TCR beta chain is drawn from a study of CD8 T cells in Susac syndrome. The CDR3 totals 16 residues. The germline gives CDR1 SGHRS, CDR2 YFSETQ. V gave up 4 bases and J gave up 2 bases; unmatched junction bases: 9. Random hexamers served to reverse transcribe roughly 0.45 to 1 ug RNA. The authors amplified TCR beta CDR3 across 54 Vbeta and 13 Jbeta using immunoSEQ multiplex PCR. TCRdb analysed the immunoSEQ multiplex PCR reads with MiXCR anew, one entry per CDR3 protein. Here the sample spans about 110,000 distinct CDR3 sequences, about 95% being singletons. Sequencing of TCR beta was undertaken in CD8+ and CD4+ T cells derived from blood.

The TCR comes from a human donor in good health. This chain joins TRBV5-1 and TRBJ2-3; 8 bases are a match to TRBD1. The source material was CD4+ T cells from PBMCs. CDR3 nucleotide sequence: TGCGCCAGCAGCGGAGAGGGACAGGTATCCACAGATACGCAGTATTTT. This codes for CASSGEGQVSTDTQYF.